The 25 T cell receptor beta chains below were found in one sample sequenced in a study of blood T cell repertoires in COVID-19. TCRdb's table, derived via immunoSEQ multiplex PCR, lists solely in-frame clones and lacks some. This table has 100,000 or so clones, over 75% appearing once. Sequenced input: peripheral blood. The receptors here all came from a man over 45 with acute or convalescent COVID-19.

The V gene is TRBV27, the J gene TRBJ1-1, with D maybe TRBD1 (6 bases). The CDR3 covers 17 residues. Germline V gene data show CDR1 as MNHEY and CDR2 as SMNVEV (reference sequence). V lost 6 bases and J 4 bases, leaving 24 bases between the germline ends. The CDR3 spells CASSPSGGLRFSTEAFF. The CDR3 nucleotides are TGTGCCAGCAGCCCCTCTGGGGGCCTTCGTTTTTCCACTGAAGCTTTCTTT.

J is TRBJ1-2 and V is TRBV6-5, with 7 positions matching TRBD1. The CDR3 is made up of 15 amino acids. Per the germline V gene, CDR1 is MNHEY and CDR2 is SVGAGI. Trimming cost V 6 bases and J 4 bases; bases outside gene matches: 11. The CDR3 DNA sequence: TGTGCCAGCAGGAGGGGACAGAATACACTCTATGGCTACACCTTC. Its translation is CASRRGQNTLYGYTF.

The CDR3 here is CASSPRTGGETQYF. The CDR3 region has the DNA TGTGCCAGCAGTCCACGGACAGGCGGGGAGACCCAGTACTTC. This chain connects TRBV27 to TRBJ2-5; TRBD1 matches at 7 bases. With 5 bases clipped from V and 5 bases from J, the junction kept 8 bases outside the gene matches. The CDR3 consists of 14 residues. CDR1 and CDR2 (germline): MNHEY, SMNVEV (reference sequence).

This rearrangement joins TRBV5-1 to TRBJ1-1; TRBD1 is a possible D gene (5 bases). This CDR3 comprises 15 residues. V gave up 5 bases and J gave up 2 bases, with 16 bases separating them. The germline V gene has CDR1 SGHRS and CDR2 YFSETQ. The CDR3 DNA reads TGCGCCAGCAGTTTAAACCAGGGCTATAACACTGAAGCTTTCTTT. It translates to CASSLNQGYNTEAFF.

The chain is built from TRBV9 and TRBJ1-6; 12 bases line up with TRBD1. The germline gives CDR1 SGDLS, CDR2 YYNGEE. The ends lost 3 bases at V and 10 bases at J; junction bases unmatched: 14. The CDR3 extends over 18 amino acids. DNA for the CDR3: TGTGCCAGCAGCGCAACCTACGGGACAGGGGGCGTAGGATCACCCCTCCACTTT. Its translation: CASSATYGTGGVGSPLHF.

This chain's CDR3 is CASSYSRGVYEQYF. CDR3 in DNA: TGTGCCAGCAGTTACTCGCGGGGGGTCTACGAGCAGTACTTC. This chain joins TRBV6-5 and TRBJ2-7; 8 positions agree with TRBD2. With 0 bases clipped from V and 3 bases from J, the junction kept 1 base outside the gene matches. Germline CDR1 MNHEY, CDR2 SVGAGI. CDR3 length equals 14 residues.

The chain has TRBV24-1 and TRBJ2-2, with TRBD1 matching over 7 bases. CDR1 is KGHDR, CDR2 SFDVKD, per germline. The trim removed 6 bases at V and 2 bases at J, leaving 5 bases unmatched. The CDR3 sequence is 15 residues long. The CDR3, as DNA: TGTGCCACCAGTTCCCAGGGGGTTAACACCGGGGAGCTGTTTTTT. Its translation is CATSSQGVNTGELFF.

The V and J genes are TRBV6-1 and TRBJ1-1; the match to TRBD1 covers 9 bases. V gave up 3 bases and J gave up 10 bases; unmatched junction bases: 6. Germline CDR1 is MNHNS and CDR2 is SASEGT. This CDR3 contains 13 residues. CDR3 bases: TGTGCCAGCAGTGACCCTACAGGGGGCCGAGCTTTCTTT. Translating gives CASSDPTGGRAFF.

The V gene is TRBV18, the J gene TRBJ1-5; 11 bases align to TRBD1. Per the germline V gene, CDR1 is KGHSH and CDR2 is LQKENI. V lost 3 bases and J lost 0; bases outside the gene matches: 7. The CDR3 runs 18 residues. Here the CDR3 reads CASSPGTGGAISNQPQHF. In DNA form, the CDR3 reads TGTGCCAGCTCACCTGGGACAGGGGGAGCTATTAGCAATCAGCCCCAGCATTTT.

V gene TRBV9 combines with J gene TRBJ2-7; 8 positions agree with TRBD1. Germline CDR1 SGDLS, CDR2 YYNGEE. This CDR3 has 15 amino acids. V shed 3 bases and J 3 bases; nucleotides not matched to a gene: 8. CDR3 sequence reads: CASSAGQGLSYEQYF. The CDR3 nucleotides are TGTGCCAGCAGCGCCGGACAGGGTCTTAGCTACGAGCAGTACTTC.

The chain couples TRBV20-1 to TRBJ1-4; 9 bases are a match to TRBD1. The CDR3 runs 14 residues. Looked up from germline, CDR1 is DFQATT and CDR2 is SNEGSKA (reference sequence). The junction had 7 bases not matched to a gene; V was cut back by 3 bases and J by 8 bases. This chain's CDR3 is CSASPGQGREKLFF. The DNA of the CDR3 is TGCAGTGCTAGTCCGGGACAGGGAAGAGAAAAACTGTTTTTT.

This rearrangement joins TRBV30 to TRBJ2-7, with 8 bases identical to TRBD2. From germline, CDR1 is GTSNPN and CDR2 SVGIG (reference sequence). The CDR3 has 15 residues. Trimming removed 2 bases from V and 0 bases from J; junction bases left unmatched: 6. CDR3 bases: TGTGCCTGGAGTTATGAGCGGGAGATCTCCTACGAGCAGTACTTC. Translating gives CAWSYEREISYEQYF. The complete variable domain, with remaining parts taken from reference TRBV30 and TRBJ2-7, reads SQTIHQWPATLVQPVGSPLSLECTVEGTSNPNLYWYRQAAGRGLQLLFYSVGIGQISSEVPQNLSASRPQDRQFILSSKKLLLSDSGFYLCAWSYEREISYEQYFGPGTRLTVT.

The J gene is TRBJ2-7, the V gene TRBV10-3, with TRBD2 matching 7 bases. The CDR3 extends over 16 amino acids. V was clipped by 2 bases and J by 2 bases; unmatched bases: 9. Germline loops: CDR1 ENHRY, CDR2 SYGVKD. This CDR3 reads CAISETSASDTYEQYF. The DNA of the CDR3 is TGTGCCATCAGTGAGACTAGCGCCTCCGATACCTACGAGCAGTACTTC.

The rearrangement uses TRBV6-5 and TRBJ2-1; 9 bases match TRBD2. The CDR3 length is 16 residues. Unmatched junction bases numbered 4, after V lost 0 bases and J lost 4 bases. Germline V gene sequence: CDR1 MNHEY, CDR2 SVGAGI. The CDR3 spells CASSYSGTSRYNEQFF. The CDR3 DNA is TGTGCCAGCAGTTACTCTGGGACTAGCAGATACAATGAGCAGTTCTTC.

This clone was seen more than once but under ten times. Other DNA sequences in the same sample also yield this CDR3. The genes are TRBV11-2 and TRBJ2-7; 10 bases are shared with TRBD2. V was clipped by 1 base and J by 3 bases; unmatched bases: 3. The CDR3 runs 15 residues. Germline CDR1 SGHAT, CDR2 FQNNGV. CDR3 region: CASSLASGSSYEQYF. In DNA, the CDR3 is TGTGCCAGCAGCTTAGCTAGCGGGAGTAGCTACGAGCAGTACTTC.

This chain joins TRBV5-1 and TRBJ2-1; TRBD2 matches 10 bases. V lost 4 bases and J lost 6; bases outside the gene matches: 13. Looked up from germline, CDR1 is SGHRS and CDR2 is YFSETQ. This CDR3 comprises 17 residues. This CDR3 reads CASSRFRSGREFNEQFF. The CDR3 DNA sequence: TGCGCCAGCAGCCGTTTCAGGAGCGGGAGGGAGTTCAATGAGCAGTTCTTC.

The V gene is TRBV6-5, the J gene TRBJ1-1; TRBD1 matches at 8 bases. The CDR3 sequence is 12 residues long. The J segment lost 1 base and the V segment lost 10 bases, leaving 2 bases of the junction unmatched. Germline CDR1 reads MNHEY; CDR2 reads SVGAGI. CDR3 protein: CATGQGNTEAFF. The CDR3 DNA reads TGTGCCACCGGACAGGGGAACACTGAAGCTTTCTTT.

This chain connects TRBV5-4 to TRBJ2-7, with TRBD2 matching 8 bases. CDR3 size: 14 residues. Germline V gene lookup returns CDR1 SGHNT and CDR2 YYREEE (reference sequence). Trimming took 4 bases from V and 3 from J; bases not matched to a gene: 6. CDR3 sequence: CASSLGTRDYEQYF. DNA for the CDR3: TGTGCCAGCAGCCTCGGGACTAGGGACTACGAGCAGTACTTC.

This clone was seen only once. The V call is TRBV5-8, the J call TRBJ2-7, with a possible D match to TRBD2 (5 bases). Trimming stripped 1 base from V and 2 bases from J, with 22 bases between. This CDR3 has 18 residues. The germline CDR1 and CDR2 sequences are SGHTS and YDEGEE. Here the CDR3 DNA reads TGTGCCAGCAGCTTGCCCGGACTGTCCTCCCCCTACGCCTACGAGCAGTACTTC. The encoded protein is CASSLPGLSSPYAYEQYF.

V gene TRBV5-1 combines with J gene TRBJ2-3; possibly TRBD2 for D (5 bases). The CDR3 runs 15 residues. Germline V gene data show CDR1 as SGHRS and CDR2 as YFSETQ. The germline V and J ends were trimmed by 6 bases and 6 bases, with 20 bases remaining between them. The CDR3 DNA is TGCGCCAGCACTTCGGCAGAGGGTCTGGCGGATACGCAGTATTTT. Its translation: CASTSAEGLADTQYF.

The rearrangement links TRBV11-3 to TRBJ2-1; 7 positions agree with TRBD1. Trimming took 5 bases from V and 8 from J; bases not matched to a gene: 3. Germline V gives CDR1 SGHNT, CDR2 YENEEA. This CDR3 comprises 12 residues. CDR3 DNA sequence: TGTGCCAGCAGCCCTCAGGGGGATGAGCAGTTCTTC. Translating it yields CASSPQGDEQFF.

The chain couples TRBV27 to TRBJ1-5; 11 nucleotides agree with TRBD1. Trimming took 1 base from V and 6 from J; bases not matched to a gene: 5. The CDR3 runs to 16 residues. Looked up from germline, CDR1 is MNHEY and CDR2 is SMNVEV (reference sequence). The CDR3 spells CASSLLGQGASQPQHF. CDR3 in DNA: TGTGCCAGCAGTTTATTAGGACAGGGGGCGAGTCAGCCCCAGCATTTT.

The chain combines TRBV28 with TRBJ2-2; no clear D. This CDR3 comprises 15 residues. Germline V gene data show CDR1 as MDHEN and CDR2 as SYDVKM. The ends were cut back, 6 bases at V and 4 bases at J, with 15 bases in the middle. CDR3 DNA: TGTGCCAGCAGCTTACGGCGACTCCTCACCGGGGAGCTGTTTTTT. It encodes CASSLRRLLTGELFF.

The genes are TRBV24-1 and TRBJ2-5; TRBD1 is a possible D gene (7 bases). This CDR3 comprises 13 residues. Germline CDR1 reads KGHDR; CDR2 reads SFDVKD. Trimming removed 11 bases from V and 5 bases from J, with 17 bases in between. The DNA for the CDR3 is TGTGCCAGCTCCCAGGGGGGAACGGAGACCCAGTACTTC. Protein: CASSQGGTETQYF.

The chain uses TRBV5-6 and TRBJ2-2, with 9 bases fitting TRBD2. The ends lost 0 bases at V and 0 bases at J; junction bases unmatched: 6. CDR3 length equals 18 residues. Germline CDR1 reads SGHDT; CDR2 reads YYEEEE. The CDR3 region is CASSLGLAEPTNTGELFF. The CDR3, as DNA: TGTGCCAGCAGCTTGGGACTAGCGGAACCTACGAACACCGGGGAGCTGTTTTTT.